The T cell receptor (beta chain) described here comes from a study of type 1 and type 2 diabetes patients. PCR was run on genomic DNA. Amplification of the beta chain CDR3 used 30 forward and 13 reverse multiplex primers. Via MiXCR, TCRdb re-called the multiplex PCR reads, giving one row per CDR3 protein. The sample comprises about 290,000 distinct CDR3 sequences, 40% to 50% of which are singletons, and approximately 14% rests with the top ten. Sequencing was carried out using peripheral blood mononuclear cells (PBMCs). The TCR comes from a man younger than 35 with type 2 diabetes.

In DNA form, the CDR3 reads TGCGCCAGCAGCTCGGCTAAGGACAGCCACACTGAAGCTTTCTTT. Encoded protein: CASSSAKDSHTEAFF. The chain uses TRBV5-1 and TRBJ1-1; D possibly corresponds to TRBD1 (6 bases). Looked up from germline, CDR1 is SGHRS and CDR2 is YFSETQ. V lost 3 bases and J lost 3, with 15 bases in between. The CDR3 length is 15 residues.